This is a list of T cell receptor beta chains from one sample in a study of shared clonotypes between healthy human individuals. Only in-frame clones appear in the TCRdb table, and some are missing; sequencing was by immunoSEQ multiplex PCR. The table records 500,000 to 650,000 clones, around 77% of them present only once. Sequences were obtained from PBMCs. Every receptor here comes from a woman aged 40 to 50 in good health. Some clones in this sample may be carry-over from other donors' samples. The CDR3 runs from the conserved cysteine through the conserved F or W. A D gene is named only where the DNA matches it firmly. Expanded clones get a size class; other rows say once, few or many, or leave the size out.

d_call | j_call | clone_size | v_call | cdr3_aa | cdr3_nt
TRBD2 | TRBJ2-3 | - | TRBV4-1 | CASSQDSGGSSGESWTDTQYF | TGCGCCAGCAGCCAAGATAGTGGAGGGAGTAGCGGGGAGAGCTGGACAGATACGCAGTATTTT
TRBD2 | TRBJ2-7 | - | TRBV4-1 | CASSPSGATYEQYF | TGCGCCAGCAGCCCTAGCGGTGCCACCTACGAGCAGTACTTC
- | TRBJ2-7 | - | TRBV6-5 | CASSYPGRGEQYF | TGTGCCAGCAGTTACCCGGGACGGGGAGAGCAGTACTTC
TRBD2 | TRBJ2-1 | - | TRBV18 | CASSARNRGDYNEQFF | TGTGCCAGCTCAGCTCGAAACCGGGGGGACTACAATGAGCAGTTCTTC
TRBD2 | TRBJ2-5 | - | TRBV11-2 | CASSLGRGIGETQYF | TGTGCCAGCAGCTTGGGGCGGGGGATAGGGGAGACCCAGTACTTC
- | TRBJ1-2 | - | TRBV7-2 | CASSLARDGGYTF | TGTGCCAGCAGCTTAGCGCGGGACGGTGGCTACACCTTC
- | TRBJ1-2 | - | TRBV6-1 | CASSQGYYGYTF | TGTGCCAGTTCTCAGGGGTACTATGGCTACACCTTC
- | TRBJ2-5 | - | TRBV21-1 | CASSTRGRGGQETQYF | TGTGCCAGCAGCACCCGAGGTAGGGGAGGACAAGAGACCCAGTACTTC
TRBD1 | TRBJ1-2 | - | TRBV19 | CASRASEGQGYGYTF | TGTGCCAGTAGAGCCTCGGAGGGACAGGGGTATGGCTACACCTTC
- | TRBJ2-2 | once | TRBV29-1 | CSVGIEPTGELFF | TGCAGCGTGGGGATAGAACCTACCGGGGAGCTGTTTTTT
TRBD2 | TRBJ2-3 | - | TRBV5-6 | CASSLGLAGSTDTQYF | TGTGCCAGCAGCTTGGGACTAGCGGGGAGCACAGATACGCAGTATTTT
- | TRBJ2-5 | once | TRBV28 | CASSLWSAGEETQYF | TGTGCCAGCAGTTTATGGAGCGCAGGGGAAGAGACCCAGTACTTC
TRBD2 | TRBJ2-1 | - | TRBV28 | CASSFSSGSYNEQFF | TGTGCCAGCAGCTTTTCTAGCGGGAGCTACAATGAGCAGTTCTTC
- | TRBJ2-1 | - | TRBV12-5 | CASGLQSNEQFF | TGTGCTAGTGGTTTGCAGTCAAATGAGCAGTTCTTC
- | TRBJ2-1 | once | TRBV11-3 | CASSRSYNEQFF | TGTGCCAGCAGCCGATCCTACAATGAGCAGTTCTTC
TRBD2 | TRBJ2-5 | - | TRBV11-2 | CASSLDYRLAGRETQYF | TGTGCCAGCAGCTTAGATTATCGCCTAGCGGGACGAGAGACCCAGTACTTC
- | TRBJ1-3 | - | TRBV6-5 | CASSYGIANTIYF | TGTGCCAGCAGTTACGGCATCGCGAACACCATATATTTT
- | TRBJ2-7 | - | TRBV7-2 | CASSFTALREQYF | TGTGCCAGCAGCTTTACAGCGCTGCGGGAGCAGTACTTC
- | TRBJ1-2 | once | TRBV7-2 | CASTQGISGYTF | TGTGCCAGCACCCAGGGTATCTCTGGCTACACCTTC
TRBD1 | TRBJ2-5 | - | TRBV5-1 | CASSPKDREETQYF | TGCGCCAGCAGCCCGAAGGACAGGGAAGAGACCCAGTACTTC
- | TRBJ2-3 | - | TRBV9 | CASSVVEGSTDTQYF | TGTGCCAGCAGCGTAGTGGAGGGGTCGACAGATACGCAGTATTTT
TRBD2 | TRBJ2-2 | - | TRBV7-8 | CASSLDLAGVENTGELFF | TGTGCCAGCAGCTTAGACCTAGCGGGAGTAGAGAACACCGGGGAGCTGTTTTTT
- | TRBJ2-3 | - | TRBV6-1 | CASSEPSVRSTDTQYF | TGTGCCAGCAGTGAACCTAGCGTTCGAAGCACAGATACGCAGTATTTT